This is a list of T cell receptor beta chains from one sample in a study of neoadjuvant anti-PD-1 for oral cavity cancer. TCRdb's table, derived via immunoSEQ multiplex PCR, lists solely in-frame clones and lacks some. Among under 7,500 clones listed, just under 60% were seen once. This specimen was tumor tissue, taken before nivolumab (anti-PD-1) treatment. The receptors stem from a person aged 35 to 85 with oral cavity squamous cell carcinoma. Both conserved end residues are part of each CDR3. D genes are given only for firm matches. Only some rows state a clone size, as once, few, many or a class for expanded clones.

V gene	J gene	clone size	D gene	CDR3 protein	CDR3 DNA
TRBV10-2	TRBJ2-7	NA	TRBD1	CATWDSRAYEQYF	TGCGCCACGTGGGACAGCCGCGCCTACGAGCAGTACTTC
TRBV28	TRBJ2-3	NA	NA	CASTSRGLAPDTQYF	TGTGCCAGCACCTCCCGGGGCCTTGCACCAGATACGCAGTATTTT
TRBV27	TRBJ1-3	NA	NA	CASSLSGLGNTIYF	TGTGCCAGCAGTTTATCTGGTCTAGGAAACACCATATATTTT
TRBV5-1	TRBJ1-1	NA	NA	CASSEQGMNTEAFF	TGCGCCAGCAGCGAACAGGGCATGAACACTGAAGCTTTCTTT
TRBV19	TRBJ2-7	NA	TRBD1	CASSQGVRAEQYF	TGTGCCAGTAGCCAGGGGGTGCGGGCCGAGCAGTACTTC
TRBV9	TRBJ1-1	NA	TRBD1	CASSVEQGWNTEAFF	TGTGCCAGCAGCGTAGAACAGGGGTGGAACACTGAAGCTTTCTTT
TRBV10-3	TRBJ2-5	once	NA	CAISESIGVAQETQYF	TGTGCCATCAGTGAGTCGATTGGGGTGGCCCAAGAGACCCAGTACTTC
TRBV28	TRBJ2-1	NA	NA	CASSLHGYNEQFF	TGTGCCAGCAGTTTGCACGGATACAATGAGCAGTTCTTC
TRBV27	TRBJ1-1	NA	NA	CASRDAGIHKEAFF	TGTGCCAGCAGAGACGCAGGGATTCATAAGGAAGCTTTCTTT
TRBV6-4	TRBJ2-7	few	NA	CASSDGQGYEQYF	TGTGCCAGCAGTGACGGGCAGGGCTACGAGCAGTACTTC